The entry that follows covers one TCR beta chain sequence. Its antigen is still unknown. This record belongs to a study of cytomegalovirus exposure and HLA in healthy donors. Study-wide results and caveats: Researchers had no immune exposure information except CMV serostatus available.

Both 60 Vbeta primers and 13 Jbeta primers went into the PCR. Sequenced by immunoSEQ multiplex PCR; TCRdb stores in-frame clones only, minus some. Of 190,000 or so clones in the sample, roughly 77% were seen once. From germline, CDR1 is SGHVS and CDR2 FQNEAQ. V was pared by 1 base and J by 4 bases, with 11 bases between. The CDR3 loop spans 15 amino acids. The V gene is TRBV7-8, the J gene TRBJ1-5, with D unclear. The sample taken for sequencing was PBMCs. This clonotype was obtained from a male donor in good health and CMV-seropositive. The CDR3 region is CASSLGGGRNQPQHF. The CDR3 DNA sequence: TGTGCCAGCAGCTTAGGTGGAGGGCGGAATCAGCCCCAGCATTTT. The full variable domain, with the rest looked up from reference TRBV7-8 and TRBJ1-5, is GAGVSQSPRYKVAKRGQDVALRCDPISGHVSLFWYQQALGQGPEFLTYFQNEAQLDKSGLPSDRFFAERPEGSVSTLKIQRTQQEDSAVYLCASSLGGGRNQPQHFGDGTRLSIL.